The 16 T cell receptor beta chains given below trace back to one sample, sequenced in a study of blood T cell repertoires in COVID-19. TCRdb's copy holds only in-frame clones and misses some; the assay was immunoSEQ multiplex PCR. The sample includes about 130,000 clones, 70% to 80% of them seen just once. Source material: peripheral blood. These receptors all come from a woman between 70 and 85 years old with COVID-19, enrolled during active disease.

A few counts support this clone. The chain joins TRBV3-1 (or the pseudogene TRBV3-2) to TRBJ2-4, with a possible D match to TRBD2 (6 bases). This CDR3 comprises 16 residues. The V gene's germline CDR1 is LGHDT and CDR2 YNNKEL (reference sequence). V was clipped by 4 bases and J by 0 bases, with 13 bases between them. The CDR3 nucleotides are TGTGCCAGCAGCCCTACCGGGGGTCTAGCCAAAAACATTCAGTACTTC. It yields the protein CASSPTGGLAKNIQYF.

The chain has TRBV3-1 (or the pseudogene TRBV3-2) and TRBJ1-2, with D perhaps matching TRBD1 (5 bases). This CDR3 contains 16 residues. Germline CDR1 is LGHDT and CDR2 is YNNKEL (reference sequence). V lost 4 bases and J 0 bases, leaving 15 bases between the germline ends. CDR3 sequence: CASSPSDGGPNYGYTF. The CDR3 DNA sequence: TGTGCCAGCAGCCCCAGTGACGGGGGACCTAACTATGGCTACACCTTC.

The chain's CDR3 is CASSQDTGTYNEQFF. As DNA, the CDR3 is TGTGCCAGCAGCCAAGATACGGGGACCTACAATGAGCAGTTCTTC. The chain couples TRBV3-1 (or the pseudogene TRBV3-2) to TRBJ2-1; TRBD2 is a possible D gene (5 bases). In germline, CDR1 is LGHDT, CDR2 YNNKEL (reference sequence). With 0 bases removed from V and 2 bases from J, the gap between germline ends came to 8 bases. This CDR3 spans 15 amino acids.

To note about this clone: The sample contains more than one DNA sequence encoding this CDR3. The CDR3 loop is CASSTGGTGANVLTF. The CDR3 DNA sequence: TGTGCCAGTAGTACAGGGGGCACTGGGGCCAACGTCCTGACTTTC. V and J are TRBV19 and TRBJ2-6, with TRBD1 identical over 8 bases. The ends lost 4 bases at V and 2 bases at J; junction bases unmatched: 1. In germline, CDR1 is LNHDA, CDR2 SQIVND (reference sequence). The CDR3 extends over 15 amino acids.

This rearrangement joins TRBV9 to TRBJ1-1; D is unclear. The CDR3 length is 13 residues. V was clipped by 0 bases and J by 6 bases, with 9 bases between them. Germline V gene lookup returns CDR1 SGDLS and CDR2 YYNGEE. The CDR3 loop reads CASSVASQSEAFF. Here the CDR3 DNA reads TGTGCCAGCAGCGTAGCGTCCCAGTCTGAAGCTTTCTTT.

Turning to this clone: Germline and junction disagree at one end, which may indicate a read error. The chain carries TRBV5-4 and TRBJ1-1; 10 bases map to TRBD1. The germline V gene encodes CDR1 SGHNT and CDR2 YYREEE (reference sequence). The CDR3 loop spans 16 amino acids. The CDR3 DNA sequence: TGTGCCAGCAACTTGGGCCCGGGACAGGGGAGCGCTGAAGCTTTCTTT. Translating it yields CASNLGPGQGSAEAFF.

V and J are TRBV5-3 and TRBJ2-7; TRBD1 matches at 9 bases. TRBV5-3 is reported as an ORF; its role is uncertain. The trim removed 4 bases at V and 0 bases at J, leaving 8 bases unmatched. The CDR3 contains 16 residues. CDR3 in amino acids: CARSRAGTGSSYEQYF. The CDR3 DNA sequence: TGTGCCAGAAGCAGAGCCGGGACAGGGTCCTCCTACGAGCAGTACTTC.

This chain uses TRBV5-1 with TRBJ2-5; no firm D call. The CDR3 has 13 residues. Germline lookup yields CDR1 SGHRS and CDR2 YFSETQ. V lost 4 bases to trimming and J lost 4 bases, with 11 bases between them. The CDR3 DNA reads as TGCGCCAGCAGCCTCCAGACGGGAGAGACCCAGTACTTC. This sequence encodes CASSLQTGETQYF.

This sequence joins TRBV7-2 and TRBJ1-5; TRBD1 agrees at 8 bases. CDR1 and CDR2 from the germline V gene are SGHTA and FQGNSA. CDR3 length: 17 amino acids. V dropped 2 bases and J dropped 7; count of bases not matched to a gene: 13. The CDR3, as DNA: TGTGCCAGCAGCTTAAGGGACAGGCGCCCTGAGGGGCAGCCCCAGCATTTT. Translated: CASSLRDRRPEGQPQHF. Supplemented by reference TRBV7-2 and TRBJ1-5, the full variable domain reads GAGVSQSPSNKVTEKGKDVELRCDPISGHTALYWYRQSLGQGLEFLIYFQGNSAPDKSGLPSDRFSAERTGGSVSTLTIQRTQQEDSAVYLCASSLRDRRPEGQPQHFGDGTRLSIL.

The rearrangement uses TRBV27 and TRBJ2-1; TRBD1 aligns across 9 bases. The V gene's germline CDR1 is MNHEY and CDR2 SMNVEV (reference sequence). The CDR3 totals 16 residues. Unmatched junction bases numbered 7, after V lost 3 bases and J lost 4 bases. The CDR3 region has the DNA TGTGCCAGCAGTTTTTATAGGACAGGGGTATACAATGAGCAGTTCTTC. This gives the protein CASSFYRTGVYNEQFF.

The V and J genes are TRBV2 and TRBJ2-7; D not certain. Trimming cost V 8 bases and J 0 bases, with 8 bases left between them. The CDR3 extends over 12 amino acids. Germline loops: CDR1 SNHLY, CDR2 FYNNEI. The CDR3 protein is CASRTDSYEQYF. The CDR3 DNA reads TGTGCCAGCCGAACTGACTCCTACGAGCAGTACTTC.

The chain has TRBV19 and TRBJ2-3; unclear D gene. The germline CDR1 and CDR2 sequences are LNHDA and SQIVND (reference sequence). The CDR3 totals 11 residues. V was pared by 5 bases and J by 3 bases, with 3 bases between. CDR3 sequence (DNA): TGTGCCAGTAGTGTAACAGATACGCAGTATTTT. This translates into CASSVTDTQYF.

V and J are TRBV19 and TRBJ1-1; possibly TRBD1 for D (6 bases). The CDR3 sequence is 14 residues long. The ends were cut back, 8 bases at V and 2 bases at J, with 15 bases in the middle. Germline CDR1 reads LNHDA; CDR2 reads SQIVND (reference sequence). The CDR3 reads CASGWGGLNTEAFF. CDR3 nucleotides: TGTGCCAGTGGCTGGGGGGGGCTCAACACTGAAGCTTTCTTT.

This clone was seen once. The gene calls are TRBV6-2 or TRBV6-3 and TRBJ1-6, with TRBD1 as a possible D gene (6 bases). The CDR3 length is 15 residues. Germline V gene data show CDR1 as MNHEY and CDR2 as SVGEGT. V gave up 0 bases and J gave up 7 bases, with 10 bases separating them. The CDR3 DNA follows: TGTGCCAGCAGTTACTCAACAGGGCCAAATTCACCCCTCCACTTT. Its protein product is CASSYSTGPNSPLHF.

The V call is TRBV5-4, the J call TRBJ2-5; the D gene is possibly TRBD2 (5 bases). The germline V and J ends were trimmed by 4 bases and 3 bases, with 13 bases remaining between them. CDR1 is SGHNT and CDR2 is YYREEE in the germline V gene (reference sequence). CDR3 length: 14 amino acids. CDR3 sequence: CASSQREGKETQYF. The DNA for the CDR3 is TGTGCCAGCAGCCAACGTGAGGGTAAAGAGACCCAGTACTTC. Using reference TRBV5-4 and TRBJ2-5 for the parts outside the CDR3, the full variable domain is ETGVTQSPTHLIKTRGQQVTLRCSSQSGHNTVSWYQQALGQGPQFIFQYYREEENGRGNFPPRFSGLQFPNYSSELNVNALELDDSALYLCASSQREGKETQYFGPGTRLLVL.

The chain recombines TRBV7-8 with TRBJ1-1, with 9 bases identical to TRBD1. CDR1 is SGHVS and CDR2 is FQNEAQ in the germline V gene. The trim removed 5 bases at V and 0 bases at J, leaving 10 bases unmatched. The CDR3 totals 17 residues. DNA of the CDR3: TGTGCCAGCAGCCCTCCCGGGACAGGGATAATGAACACTGAAGCTTTCTTT. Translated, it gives CASSPPGTGIMNTEAFF.